This paragraph reports one T cell receptor beta chain. This CDR3 is built from 15 residues. The V gene lost 0 bases and the J gene lost 0 bases, with 9 bases spanning the gap. Germline V lookup: CDR1 GTSNPN, CDR2 SVGIG (reference sequence). The protocol was immunoSEQ multiplex PCR, while the TCRdb copy is restricted to in-frame clones and leaves out a portion. The data contain 65,000 to 90,000 clones, 65% to 90% of them singletons. The sample originates from a study of OX40 agonist ivuxolimab in advanced cancers. The sequence was obtained from an adult with an advanced solid tumor such as melanoma, head and neck, liver or kidney cancer. V is TRBV30 and J is TRBJ1-3; D not resolved. The sample here was CD4+ or CD8+ T cells sorted from blood, taken in a trial of the OX40 agonist ivuxolimab. The CDR3 protein is CAWSVVPNSGNTIYF. In DNA form, the CDR3 reads TGTGCCTGGAGTGTAGTCCCAAACTCTGGAAACACCATATATTTT.